The sample holds a few counts of the clone carrying this T cell receptor (beta chain). Its cognate antigen is unknown. These data come from a study of beta chain features in type 1 diabetes. Study-wide background: The patients were much like the healthy donors in age, gender and cell yields. Analysis included 107,917,701 sorted cells drawn from all samples.

The isolated RNA, all of it, was reverse transcribed, so expressed TCRB transcripts were what got sequenced. Libraries were prepared by immunoSEQ multiplex PCR; TCRdb keeps only in-frame clonotypes and omits some of them. The sample consists of around 250,000 clones, roughly 70% of them appearing once. The study's findings and limits: Relative to healthy donors, patients appeared to have naive, central memory and Treg TCRB repertoires that were more similar.

Germline CDR1 is MGHDK and CDR2 is SYGVNS. The CDR3 has 14 residues. Trimming removed 6 bases from V and 9 bases from J; junction bases left unmatched: 11. This TCR was recovered from a man aged 25-45 years in good health. The sequencing sample was made of naive CD4+ T cells from blood. V usage is TRBV25-1 and J usage is TRBJ2-1, with TRBD1 matching 7 bases. CDR3 coding DNA: TGTGCCAGCAGACGCTCGGGGACAGAGGGTGAGCAGTTCTTC. It encodes CASRRSGTEGEQFF.